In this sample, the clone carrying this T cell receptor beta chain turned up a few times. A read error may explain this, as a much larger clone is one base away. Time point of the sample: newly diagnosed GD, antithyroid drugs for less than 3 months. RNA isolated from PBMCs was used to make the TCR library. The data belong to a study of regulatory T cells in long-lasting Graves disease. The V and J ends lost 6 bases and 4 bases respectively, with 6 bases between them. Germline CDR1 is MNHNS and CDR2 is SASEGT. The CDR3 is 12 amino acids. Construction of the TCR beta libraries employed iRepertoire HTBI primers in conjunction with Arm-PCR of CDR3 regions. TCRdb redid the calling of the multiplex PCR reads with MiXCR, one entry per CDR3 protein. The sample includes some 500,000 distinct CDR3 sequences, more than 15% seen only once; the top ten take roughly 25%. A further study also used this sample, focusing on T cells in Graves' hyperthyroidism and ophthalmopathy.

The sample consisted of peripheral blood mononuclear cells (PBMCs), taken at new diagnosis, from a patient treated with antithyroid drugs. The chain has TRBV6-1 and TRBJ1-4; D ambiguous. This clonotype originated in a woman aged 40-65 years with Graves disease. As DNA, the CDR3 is TGTGCCAGCAGGGGAGGTAATGAAAAACTGTTTTTT. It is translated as CASRGGNEKLFF.